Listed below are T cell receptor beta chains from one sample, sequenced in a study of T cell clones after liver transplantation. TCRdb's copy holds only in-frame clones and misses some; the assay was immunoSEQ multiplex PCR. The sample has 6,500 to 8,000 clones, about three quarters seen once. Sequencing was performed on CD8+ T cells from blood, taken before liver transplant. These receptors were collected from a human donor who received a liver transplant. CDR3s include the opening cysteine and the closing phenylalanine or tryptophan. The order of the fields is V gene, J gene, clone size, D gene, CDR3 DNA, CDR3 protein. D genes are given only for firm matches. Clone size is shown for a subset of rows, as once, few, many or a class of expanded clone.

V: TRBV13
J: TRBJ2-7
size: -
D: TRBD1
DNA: TGTGCCAGCAGCCCAGGACAGGATGGCTACGAGCAGTACTTC
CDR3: CASSPGQDGYEQYF

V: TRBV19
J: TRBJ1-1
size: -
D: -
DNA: TGTGCCAGTAGTATAGGGACGGTTGAAGCTTTCTTT
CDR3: CASSIGTVEAFF

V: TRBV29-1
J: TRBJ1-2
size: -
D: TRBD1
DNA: TGCAGCGCATTGCTCGAGTTCACAGGGGGCCCCCCCTATGGATGGACCTTC
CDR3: CSALLEFTGGPPYGWTF

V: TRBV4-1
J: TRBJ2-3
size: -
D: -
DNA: TGCGCCAGCAGCCAAGATCGGGGGTCGTCCGATACGCAGTATTTT
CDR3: CASSQDRGSSDTQYF

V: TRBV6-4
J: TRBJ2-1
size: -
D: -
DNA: TGTGCCAGCAGCCCCGGGGAGACCTACAATGAGCAGTTCTTC
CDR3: CASSPGETYNEQFF

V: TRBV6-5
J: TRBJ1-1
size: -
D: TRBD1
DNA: TGTGCCAGCAGGGAACAGGGGGCGGACACTGAAGCTTTCTTT
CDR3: CASREQGADTEAFF

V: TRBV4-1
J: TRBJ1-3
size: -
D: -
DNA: TGCGCCAGCAGCCAAGATCCAGCCTCTGGAAACACCATATATTTT
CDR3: CASSQDPASGNTIYF

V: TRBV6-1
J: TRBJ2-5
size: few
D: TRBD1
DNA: TGTGCCAGCAGTGCCGGACAGGAACCAGAGACCCAGTACTTC
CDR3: CASSAGQEPETQYF

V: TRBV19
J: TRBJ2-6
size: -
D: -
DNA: TGTGCCAGTAGTGACACCTCCTTTGGGGCCAACGTCCTGACTTTC
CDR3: CASSDTSFGANVLTF

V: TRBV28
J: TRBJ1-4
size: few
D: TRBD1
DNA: TGTGCCAGGTACAGGGGAAAACTGTTTTTT
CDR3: CARYRGKLFF

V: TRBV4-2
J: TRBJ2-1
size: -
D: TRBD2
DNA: TGTGCCAGCAGCCAAGATCGGACTAGCGGGGGGGCCGGACAGTTCTTC
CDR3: CASSQDRTSGGAGQFF

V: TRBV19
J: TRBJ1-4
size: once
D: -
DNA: TGTGCCAGTAGTACCCGACCAACCGCAACTAATGAAAAACTGTTTTTT
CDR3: CASSTRPTATNEKLFF

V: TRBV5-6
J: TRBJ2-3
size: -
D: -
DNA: TGTGCCAGCAGCCTAACAGGGTTGACCACAGATACGCAGTATTTT
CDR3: CASSLTGLTTDTQYF

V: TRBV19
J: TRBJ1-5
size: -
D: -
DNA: TGTGCCAGTGGATGGGATAGCAATCAGCCCCAGCATTTT
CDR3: CASGWDSNQPQHF

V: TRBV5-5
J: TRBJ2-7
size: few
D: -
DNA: TGTGCCAGCAGATACAGGGAGGACAGGAGCTCCTACGAGCAGTACTTC
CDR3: CASRYREDRSSYEQYF

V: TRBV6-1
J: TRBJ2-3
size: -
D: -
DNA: TGTGCCAGCAGTGATTCCACGGGGTGGATCACAGATACGCAGTATTTT
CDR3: CASSDSTGWITDTQYF

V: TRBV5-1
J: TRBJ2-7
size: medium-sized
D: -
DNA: TGCGCCAGCAGCTTGAGGGACGAGCAGTACTTC
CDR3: CASSLRDEQYF

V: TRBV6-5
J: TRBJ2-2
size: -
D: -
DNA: TGTGCCAGCCACCGCGGGCCCGACACCGGGGAGCTGTTTTTT
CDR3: CASHRGPDTGELFF

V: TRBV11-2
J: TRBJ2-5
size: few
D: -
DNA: TGTGCCAGCAGCAGAGGTCCGGGGAACCAAGAGACCCAGTACTTC
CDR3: CASSRGPGNQETQYF

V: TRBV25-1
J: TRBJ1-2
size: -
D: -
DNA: TGTGCCAGCAGTGATCCCGGACTAAATTTCTATGGCTACACCTTC
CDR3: CASSDPGLNFYGYTF

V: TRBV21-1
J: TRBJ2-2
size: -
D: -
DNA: TGTGCCAGCAGCGCCCAGGAGAGTATGGGGACCGGGGAGCTGTTTTTT
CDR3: CASSAQESMGTGELFF

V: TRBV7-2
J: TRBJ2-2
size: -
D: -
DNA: TGTGCCAGCAGCTTTCCGACCGGGGAGCTGTTTTTT
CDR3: CASSFPTGELFF

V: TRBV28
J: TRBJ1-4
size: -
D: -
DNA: TGTGCCAGCAGCCATCGAGCGGTCGGTTACGAAAAACTGTTTTTT
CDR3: CASSHRAVGYEKLFF

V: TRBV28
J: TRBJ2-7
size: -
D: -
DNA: TGTGCCAGCAGTTTCCGGGACGGGACCTACGAGCAGTACTTC
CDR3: CASSFRDGTYEQYF

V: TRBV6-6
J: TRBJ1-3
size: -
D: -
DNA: TGTGCCAGCAGCGCCGGAAACACCATATATTTT
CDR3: CASSAGNTIYF

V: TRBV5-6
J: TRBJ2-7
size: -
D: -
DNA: TGTGCCAGCAGCTCCACCGAGTTCTCAAGCGGCTACGAGCAGTACTTC
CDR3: CASSSTEFSSGYEQYF

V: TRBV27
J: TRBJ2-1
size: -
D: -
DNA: TGTGCCACCGGGACGGCATACAATGAGCAGTTCTTC
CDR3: CATGTAYNEQFF

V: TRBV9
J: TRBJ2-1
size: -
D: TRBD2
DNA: TGTGCCAGCAGCCCCGGGGGGGCGATCAATGAGCAGTTCTTC
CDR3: CASSPGGAINEQFF

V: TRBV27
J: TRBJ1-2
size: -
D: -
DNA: TGTGCCAGCAGGATCGCTTGGGGGGCGCAAGGCTACACCTTC
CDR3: CASRIAWGAQGYTF

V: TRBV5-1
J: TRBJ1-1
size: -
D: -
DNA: TGCGCCAGCAGCTCCAGGGATTCTGAAGCTTTCTTT
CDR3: CASSSRDSEAFF

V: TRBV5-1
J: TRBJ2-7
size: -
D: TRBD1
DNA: TGCGCCAGCAGCCTTTCTCCGGGACAGGGAATGTACGAGCAGTACTTC
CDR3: CASSLSPGQGMYEQYF

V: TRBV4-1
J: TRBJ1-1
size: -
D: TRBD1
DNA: TGCGCCAGCAGCCAAGTAGAGGGACAGTCCAACACTGAAGCTTTCTTT
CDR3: CASSQVEGQSNTEAFF

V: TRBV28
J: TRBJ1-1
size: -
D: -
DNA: TGTGCCAGCAGTTGGGTCAGCAGGATGAACACTGAAGCTTTCTTT
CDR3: CASSWVSRMNTEAFF

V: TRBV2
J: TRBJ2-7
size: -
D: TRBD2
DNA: TGTGCCAGCAGTGAAACCGAAGCGGGGGGCTCCTACGAGCAGTACTTC
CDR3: CASSETEAGGSYEQYF

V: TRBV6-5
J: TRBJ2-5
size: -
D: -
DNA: TGTGCCAGCAACACAGGTCTTACTCAAGAGACCCAGTACTTC
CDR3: CASNTGLTQETQYF

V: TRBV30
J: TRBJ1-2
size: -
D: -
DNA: TGTGCCTGGAGTGAGCACAGGTTCTATGGCTACACCTTC
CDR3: CAWSEHRFYGYTF

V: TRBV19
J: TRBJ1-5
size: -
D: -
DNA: TGTGCCAGTCGGGCAATGGAAGGGGGCAATCAGCCCCAGCATTTT
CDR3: CASRAMEGGNQPQHF

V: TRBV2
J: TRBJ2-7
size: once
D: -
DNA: TGTGCCAGCAGTGAGCGGGGGCGCCCGGGCGAGCAGTACTTC
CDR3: CASSERGRPGEQYF

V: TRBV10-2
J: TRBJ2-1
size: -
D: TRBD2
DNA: TGCGCCAGCTCTAGCGGGCCCTCCTACAATGAGCAGTTCTTC
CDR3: CASSSGPSYNEQFF

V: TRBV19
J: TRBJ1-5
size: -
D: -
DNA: TGTGCCAGTAACCACCCCGGGGGAACCAGCAATCAGCCCCAGCATTTT
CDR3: CASNHPGGTSNQPQHF

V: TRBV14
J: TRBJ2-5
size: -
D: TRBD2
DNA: TGTGCCAGCAGCCAAGAGGTTCGGGCTAGCGGGCTCCAAGAGACCCAGTACTTC
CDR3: CASSQEVRASGLQETQYF

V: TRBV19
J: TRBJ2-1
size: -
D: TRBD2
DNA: TGTGCCAGTAGTATCCCAGCGGGAATCAATGAGCAGTTCTTC
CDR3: CASSIPAGINEQFF

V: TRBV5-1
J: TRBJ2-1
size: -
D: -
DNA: TGCGCCAGCAGCCAGGGGGAGGATGAGCAGTTCTTC
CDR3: CASSQGEDEQFF